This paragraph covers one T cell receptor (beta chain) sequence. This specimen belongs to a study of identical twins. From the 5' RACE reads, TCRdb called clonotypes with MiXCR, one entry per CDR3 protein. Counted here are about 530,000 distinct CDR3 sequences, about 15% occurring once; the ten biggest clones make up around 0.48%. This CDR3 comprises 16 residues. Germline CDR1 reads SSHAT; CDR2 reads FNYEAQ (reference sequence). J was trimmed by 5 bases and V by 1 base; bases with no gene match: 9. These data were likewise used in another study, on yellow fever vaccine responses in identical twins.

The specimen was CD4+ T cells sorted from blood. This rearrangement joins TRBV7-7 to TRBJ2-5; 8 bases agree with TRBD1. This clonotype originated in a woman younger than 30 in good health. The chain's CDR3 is CASSLGTGWTVETQYF. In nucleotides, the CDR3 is TGTGCCAGCAGCTTAGGGACAGGGTGGACCGTCGAGACCCAGTACTTC.